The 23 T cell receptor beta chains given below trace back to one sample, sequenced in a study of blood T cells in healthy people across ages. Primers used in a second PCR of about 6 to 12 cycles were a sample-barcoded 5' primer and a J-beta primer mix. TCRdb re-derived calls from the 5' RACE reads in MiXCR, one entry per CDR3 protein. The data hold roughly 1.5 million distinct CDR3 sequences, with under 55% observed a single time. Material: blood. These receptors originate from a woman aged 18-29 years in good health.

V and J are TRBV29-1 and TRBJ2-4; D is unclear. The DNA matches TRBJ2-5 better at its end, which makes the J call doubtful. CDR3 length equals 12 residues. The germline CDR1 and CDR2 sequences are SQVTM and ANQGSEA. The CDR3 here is CSVGPGPETQYF. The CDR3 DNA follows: TGCAGCGTTGGTCCGGGTCCAGAGACCCAGTACTTC.

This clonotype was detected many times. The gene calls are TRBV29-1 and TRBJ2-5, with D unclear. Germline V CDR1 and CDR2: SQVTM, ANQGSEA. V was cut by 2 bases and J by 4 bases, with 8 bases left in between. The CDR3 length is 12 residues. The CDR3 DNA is TGCAGCGTTGAACCCGGCGGAGAGACCCAGTACTTC. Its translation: CSVEPGGETQYF.

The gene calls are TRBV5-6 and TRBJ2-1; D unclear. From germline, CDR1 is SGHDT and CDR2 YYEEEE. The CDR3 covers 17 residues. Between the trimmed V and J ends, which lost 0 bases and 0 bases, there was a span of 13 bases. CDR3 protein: CASSLVGQVSSYNEQFF. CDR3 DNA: TGTGCCAGCAGCTTGGTTGGCCAGGTCAGCTCCTACAATGAGCAGTTCTTC.

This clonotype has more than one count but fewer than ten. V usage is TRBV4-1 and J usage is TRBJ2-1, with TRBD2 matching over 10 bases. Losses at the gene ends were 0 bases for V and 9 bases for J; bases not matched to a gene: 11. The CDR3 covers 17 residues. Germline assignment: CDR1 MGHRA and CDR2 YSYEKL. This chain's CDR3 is CASSQDVERGGLGEQFF. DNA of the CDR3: TGCGCCAGCAGCCAAGATGTTGAGCGGGGGGGCCTAGGTGAGCAGTTCTTC.

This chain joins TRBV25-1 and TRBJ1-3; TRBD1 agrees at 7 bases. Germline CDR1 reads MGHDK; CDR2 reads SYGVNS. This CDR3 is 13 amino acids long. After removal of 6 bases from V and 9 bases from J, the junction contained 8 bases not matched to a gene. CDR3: CASSDRDRSTIYF. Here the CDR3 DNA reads TGTGCCAGCAGCGACAGGGATCGAAGCACCATATATTTT.

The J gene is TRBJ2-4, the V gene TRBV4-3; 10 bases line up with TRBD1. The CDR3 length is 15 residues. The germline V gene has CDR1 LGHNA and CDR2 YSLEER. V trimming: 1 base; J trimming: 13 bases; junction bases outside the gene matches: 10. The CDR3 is CASSQGLTGGREQYF. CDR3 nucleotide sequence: TGCGCCAGCAGCCAAGGTCTGACAGGGGGCCGGGAGCAGTACTTC.

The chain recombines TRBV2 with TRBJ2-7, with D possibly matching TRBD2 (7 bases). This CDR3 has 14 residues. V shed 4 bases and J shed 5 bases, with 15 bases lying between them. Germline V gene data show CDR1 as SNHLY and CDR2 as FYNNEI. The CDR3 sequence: CASSGGGGRNEQYF. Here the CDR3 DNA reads TGTGCCAGCAGTGGCGGGGGCGGAAGGAACGAGCAGTACTTC. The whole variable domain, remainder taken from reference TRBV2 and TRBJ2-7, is EPEVTQTPSHQVTQMGQEVILRCVPISNHLYFYWYRQILGQKVEFLVSFYNNEISEKSEIFDDQFSVERPDGSNFTLKIRSTKLEDSAMYFCASSGGGGRNEQYFGPGTRLTVT.

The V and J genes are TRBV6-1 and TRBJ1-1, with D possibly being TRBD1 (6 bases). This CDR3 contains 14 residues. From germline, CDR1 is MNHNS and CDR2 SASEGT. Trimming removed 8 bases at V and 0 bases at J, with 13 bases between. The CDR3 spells CASGKGGMNTEAFF. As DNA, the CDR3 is TGTGCCAGCGGAAAGGGGGGAATGAACACTGAAGCTTTCTTT.

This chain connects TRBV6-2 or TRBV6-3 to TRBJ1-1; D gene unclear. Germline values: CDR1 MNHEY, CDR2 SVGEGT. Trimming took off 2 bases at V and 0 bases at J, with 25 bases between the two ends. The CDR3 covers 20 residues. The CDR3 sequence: CASSYNVVWARGYMNTEAFF. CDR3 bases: TGTGCCAGCAGTTACAACGTGGTTTGGGCCCGTGGGTATATGAACACTGAAGCTTTCTTT.

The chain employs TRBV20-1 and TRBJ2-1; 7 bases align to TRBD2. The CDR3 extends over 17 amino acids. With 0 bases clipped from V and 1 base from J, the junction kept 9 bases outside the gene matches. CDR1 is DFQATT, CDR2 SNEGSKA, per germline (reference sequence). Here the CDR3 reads CSARDWASGASYNEQFF. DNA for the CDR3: TGCAGTGCTAGAGATTGGGCTAGCGGAGCTTCCTACAATGAGCAGTTCTTC.

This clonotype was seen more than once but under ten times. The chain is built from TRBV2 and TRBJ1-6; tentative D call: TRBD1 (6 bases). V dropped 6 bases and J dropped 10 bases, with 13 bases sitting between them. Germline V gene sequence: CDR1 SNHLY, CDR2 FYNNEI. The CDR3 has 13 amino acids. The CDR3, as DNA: TGTGCCAGCAGGACAGGAGTTGGATCACCCCTCCACTTT. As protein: CASRTGVGSPLHF.

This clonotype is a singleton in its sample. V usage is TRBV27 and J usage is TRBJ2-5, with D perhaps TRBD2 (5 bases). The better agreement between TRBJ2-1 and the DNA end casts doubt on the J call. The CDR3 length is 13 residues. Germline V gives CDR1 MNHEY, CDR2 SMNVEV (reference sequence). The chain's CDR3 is CASRGEYQETQFF. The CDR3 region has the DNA TGTGCCAGCAGGGGAGAGTACCAAGAGACCCAGTTCTTC.

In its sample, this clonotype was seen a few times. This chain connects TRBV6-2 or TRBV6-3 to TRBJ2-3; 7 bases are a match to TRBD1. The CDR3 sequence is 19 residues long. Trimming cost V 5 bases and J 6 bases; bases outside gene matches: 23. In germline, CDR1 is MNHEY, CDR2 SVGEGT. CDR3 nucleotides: TGTGCCAGCAGTCAATCTAAGCTACGGACAGGCTTCAGTGTGGATACGCAGTATTTT. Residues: CASSQSKLRTGFSVDTQYF.

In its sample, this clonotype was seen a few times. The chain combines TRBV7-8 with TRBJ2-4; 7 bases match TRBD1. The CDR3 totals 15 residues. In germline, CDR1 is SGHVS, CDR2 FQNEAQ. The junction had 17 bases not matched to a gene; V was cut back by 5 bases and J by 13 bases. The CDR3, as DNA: TGTGCCAGCAGCGGAGCCCAAGGACAGGCCTCGGAGCAGTACTTC. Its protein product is CASSGAQGQASEQYF.

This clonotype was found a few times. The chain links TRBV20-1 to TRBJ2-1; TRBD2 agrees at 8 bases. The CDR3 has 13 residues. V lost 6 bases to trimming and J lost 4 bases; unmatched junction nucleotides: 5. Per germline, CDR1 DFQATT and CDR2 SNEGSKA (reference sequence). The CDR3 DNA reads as TGCAGTGCCGGGACTAGGGATTACAATGAGCAGTTCTTC. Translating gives CSAGTRDYNEQFF.

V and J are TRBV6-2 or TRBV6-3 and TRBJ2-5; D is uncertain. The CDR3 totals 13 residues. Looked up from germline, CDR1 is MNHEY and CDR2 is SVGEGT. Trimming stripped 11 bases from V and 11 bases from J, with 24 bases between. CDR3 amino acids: CAGDRDGYNEQYF. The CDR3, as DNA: TGTGCCGGAGACCGCGACGGATACAATGAGCAGTACTTC.

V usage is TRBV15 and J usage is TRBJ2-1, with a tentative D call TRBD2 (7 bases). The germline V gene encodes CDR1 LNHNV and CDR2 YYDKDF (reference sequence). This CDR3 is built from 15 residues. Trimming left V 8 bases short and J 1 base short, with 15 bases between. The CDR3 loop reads CATARGGASYNEQFF. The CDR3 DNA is TGTGCCACCGCCCGCGGGGGCGCTTCCTACAATGAGCAGTTCTTC.

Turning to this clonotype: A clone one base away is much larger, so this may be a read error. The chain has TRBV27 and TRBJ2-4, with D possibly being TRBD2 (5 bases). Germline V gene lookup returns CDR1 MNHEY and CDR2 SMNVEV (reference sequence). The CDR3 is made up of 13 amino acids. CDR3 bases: TGTGCCAGCAGTCCGCTAGCCAAAAACTTTCAGTACTTC. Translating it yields CASSPLAKNFQYF.

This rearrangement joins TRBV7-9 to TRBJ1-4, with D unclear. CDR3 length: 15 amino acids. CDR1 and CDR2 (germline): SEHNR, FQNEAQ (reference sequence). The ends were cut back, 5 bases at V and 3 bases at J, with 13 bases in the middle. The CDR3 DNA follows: TGTGCCAGCAGCCCAACCCTAGGTTCTAATGAAAAACTGTTTTTT. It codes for CASSPTLGSNEKLFF.

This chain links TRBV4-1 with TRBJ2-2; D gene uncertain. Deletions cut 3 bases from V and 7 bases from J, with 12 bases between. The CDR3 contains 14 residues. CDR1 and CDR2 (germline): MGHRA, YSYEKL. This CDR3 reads CASSHRSVDGELFF. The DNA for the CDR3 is TGCGCCAGCAGCCACAGGAGTGTTGACGGGGAGCTGTTTTTT.

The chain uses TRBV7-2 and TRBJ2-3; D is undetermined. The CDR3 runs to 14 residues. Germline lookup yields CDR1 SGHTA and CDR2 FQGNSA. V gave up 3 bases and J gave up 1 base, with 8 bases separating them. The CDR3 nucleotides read TGTGCCAGCAGCTTCGGACCCGGCACAGATACGCAGTATTTT. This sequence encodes CASSFGPGTDTQYF.

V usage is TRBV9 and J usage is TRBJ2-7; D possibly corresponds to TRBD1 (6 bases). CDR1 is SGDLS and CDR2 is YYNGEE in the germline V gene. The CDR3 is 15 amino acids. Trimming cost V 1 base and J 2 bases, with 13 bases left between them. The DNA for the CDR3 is TGTGCCAGCAGCGTATCGAGCTCAGGGGCCTACGAGCAGTACTTC. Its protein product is CASSVSSSGAYEQYF.

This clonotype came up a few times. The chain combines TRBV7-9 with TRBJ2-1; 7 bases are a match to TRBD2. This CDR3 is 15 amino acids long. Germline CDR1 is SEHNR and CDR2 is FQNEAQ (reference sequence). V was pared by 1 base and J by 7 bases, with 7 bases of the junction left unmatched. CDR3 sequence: CASSLEVGGINEQFF. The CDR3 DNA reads TGTGCCAGCAGCTTAGAAGTGGGGGGGATTAATGAGCAGTTCTTC.